Listed below are T cell receptor beta chains from one sample, sequenced in a study of tumor-infiltrating lymphocytes in primary liver carcinoma. Each CDR3 protein gets one entry after TCRdb re-called the multiplex PCR reads with MiXCR. The sample has 310,000 or so distinct CDR3 sequences; approximately 54% are singletons. Input material: peripheral blood. Receptors were obtained from a woman in her twenties or thirties with primary liver carcinoma and hepatitis B virus infection. The CDR3 runs from the conserved cysteine through the conserved F or W. A D gene is named only where the DNA matches it firmly. Only part of the rows carry a size: once, few, many, or a class if the clone is expanded.

>.|TRBJ1-1|11|TRBV12-3/TRBV12-4|.
CANSPDTEAFF
TGCGCCAACAGCCCGGACACTGAAGCTTTCTTT
>few|TRBJ1-4|14|TRBV7-9|TRBD1
CASTRTGINEKLFF
TGTGCCAGCACCAGGACAGGGATAAATGAAAAACTGTTTTTT
>few|TRBJ1-2|14|TRBV29-1|TRBD1
CSVRTGGGYYGYTF
TGCAGCGTAAGGACAGGGGGCGGTTACTATGGCTACACCTTC
>.|TRBJ1-2|16|TRBV5-6|TRBD1
CASSSFSGTELYGYTF
TGTGCCAGCAGCTCATTCAGCGGGACAGAACTCTATGGCTACACCTTC
>.|TRBJ2-1|14|TRBV11-2|.
CASSLGGQYSEQFF
TGTGCCAGTAGCTTAGGCGGGCAATACAGTGAGCAGTTCTTC
>.|TRBJ2-7|13|TRBV6-1|.
CASNEAGAYEQYF
TGTGCTAGCAATGAAGCGGGCGCCTACGAGCAGTACTTC
>many|TRBJ2-5|14|TRBV12-3/TRBV12-4|.
CASSRKGMGETQYF
TGTGCCAGCAGTCGAAAGGGGATGGGAGAGACCCAGTACTTC
>.|TRBJ1-2|13|TRBV6-1|.
CASSEGPNYGYTF
TGTGCCAGCAGTGAAGGTCCAAACTATGGCTACACCTTC
>few|TRBJ1-4|14|TRBV6-6|.
CASRMAVENEKLFF
TGTGCCAGCAGAATGGCAGTGGAAAACGAAAAACTGTTTTTT
>.|TRBJ2-7|15|TRBV4-1|.
CTSSQAQGPGYEQYF
TGCACCAGCAGCCAAGCCCAGGGGCCGGGCTACGAGCAGTACTTC
>.|TRBJ2-5|15|TRBV12-3/TRBV12-4|TRBD1
CASSDDRGYKETQYF
TGTGCCAGCAGCGACGACAGGGGGTATAAAGAGACCCAGTACTTC
>many|TRBJ2-5|13|TRBV29-1|.
CSVEWDRGETQYF
TGCAGCGTTGAGTGGGATCGGGGGGAGACCCAGTACTTC
>.|TRBJ1-5|16|TRBV6-1|.
CASRPPIGRAEQPQHF
TGTGCCAGCAGACCCCCAATCGGGAGGGCGGAACAGCCCCAGCATTTT
>.|TRBJ2-7|14|TRBV15|.
CATSRDAVFNEQYF
TGTGCCACCAGCAGAGATGCTGTTTTCAACGAGCAGTACTTC
>once|TRBJ2-5|11|TRBV12-3/TRBV12-4|.
CASSIQRTQYF
TGTGCCAGCAGTATACAGCGGACCCAGTACTTC